Listed below are T cell receptor beta chains from one sample, sequenced in a study of CD8 T cells in Susac syndrome. From the immunoSEQ multiplex PCR reads, TCRdb called clonotypes with MiXCR, one entry per CDR3 protein. The sample has more than 95,000 distinct CDR3 sequences; around 95% are singletons. The specimen sequenced was CD4+ T cells from PBMCs. These receptors were taken from a human donor in good health. Both conserved end residues are part of each CDR3. D genes are given only for firm matches. Clone size is given for some rows only: seen once, a few or many times, or a class if the clone is expanded.

cdr3_aa: CASTGPSYEQYF
cdr3_nt: TGTGCCAGCACAGGGCCATCCTACGAGCAGTACTTC
clone_size: -
d_call: -
v_call: TRBV6-5
j_call: TRBJ2-7

cdr3_aa: CASSQYEGAETQYF
cdr3_nt: TGCGCCAGCAGCCAATACGAGGGGGCAGAGACCCAGTACTTC
clone_size: -
d_call: TRBD1
v_call: TRBV4-3
j_call: TRBJ2-5

cdr3_aa: CASSISVGPNEQFF
cdr3_nt: TGTGCCAGCAGCATTTCTGTGGGCCCCAATGAGCAGTTCTTC
clone_size: -
d_call: -
v_call: TRBV7-2
j_call: TRBJ2-1

cdr3_aa: CASIPKLAGVYEQYF
cdr3_nt: TGTGCCAGCATTCCCAAACTAGCGGGAGTGTACGAGCAGTACTTC
clone_size: few
d_call: TRBD2
v_call: TRBV2
j_call: TRBJ2-7

cdr3_aa: CASSITGQLNTEAFF
cdr3_nt: TGTGCCAGCAGCATCACGGGACAGTTGAACACTGAAGCTTTCTTT
clone_size: -
d_call: TRBD1
v_call: TRBV5-5
j_call: TRBJ1-1

cdr3_aa: CASGRLAGGPFEEQYF
cdr3_nt: TGTGCCAGCGGCAGACTAGCGGGAGGCCCCTTTGAAGAGCAGTACTTC
clone_size: once
d_call: TRBD2
v_call: TRBV6-1
j_call: TRBJ2-7

cdr3_aa: CSATRQGYQETQYF
cdr3_nt: TGCAGCGCTACCCGGCAGGGGTACCAAGAGACCCAGTACTTC
clone_size: -
d_call: -
v_call: TRBV29-1
j_call: TRBJ2-5

cdr3_aa: CASSPIGGRLGFYGYTF
cdr3_nt: TGTGCCAGCAGTCCAATCGGGGGGCGCTTGGGCTTCTATGGCTACACCTTC
clone_size: -
d_call: -
v_call: TRBV6-1
j_call: TRBJ1-2

cdr3_aa: CSATPPGQPQHF
cdr3_nt: TGCAGTGCTACCCCCCCGGGGCAGCCCCAGCATTTT
clone_size: -
d_call: -
v_call: TRBV20-1
j_call: TRBJ1-5

cdr3_aa: CASSGYMSSGNTIYF
cdr3_nt: TGTGCCAGCAGCGGGTATATGAGCTCTGGAAACACCATATATTTT
clone_size: once
d_call: -
v_call: TRBV7-2
j_call: TRBJ1-3

cdr3_aa: CASSEGQVYGYTF
cdr3_nt: TGTGCCAGCAGTGAGGGACAGGTCTATGGCTACACCTTC
clone_size: -
d_call: TRBD1
v_call: TRBV6-5
j_call: TRBJ1-2

cdr3_aa: CASSPHSSLLSGNTIYF
cdr3_nt: TGTGCCAGCAGCCCCCACTCCAGCCTGCTTTCTGGAAACACCATATATTTT
clone_size: -
d_call: -
v_call: TRBV7-8
j_call: TRBJ1-3

cdr3_aa: CSARDGLAGGGEQYF
cdr3_nt: TGCAGTGCTAGAGATGGACTAGCGGGAGGCGGCGAGCAGTACTTC
clone_size: once
d_call: TRBD2
v_call: TRBV20-1
j_call: TRBJ2-7

cdr3_aa: CASSLTGPYNEQFF
cdr3_nt: TGTGCCAGCAGTTTAACAGGGCCCTACAATGAGCAGTTCTTC
clone_size: -
d_call: -
v_call: TRBV27
j_call: TRBJ2-1

cdr3_aa: CASSLNSGTEAFF
cdr3_nt: TGTGCCAGCAGTTTAAACAGCGGGACTGAAGCTTTCTTT
clone_size: -
d_call: -
v_call: TRBV27
j_call: TRBJ1-1

cdr3_aa: CASSSTGYQPQHF
cdr3_nt: TGTGCCAGCAGTAGCACAGGGTACCAGCCCCAGCATTTT
clone_size: -
d_call: -
v_call: TRBV27
j_call: TRBJ1-5

cdr3_aa: CASSLTGQGAQEQFF
cdr3_nt: TGTGCCAGCAGCCTAACCGGACAGGGGGCTCAGGAGCAGTTCTTC
clone_size: -
d_call: -
v_call: TRBV21-1
j_call: TRBJ2-1

cdr3_aa: CASRVGARTGELFF
cdr3_nt: TGTGCCAGTAGAGTGGGGGCTAGAACCGGGGAGCTGTTTTTT
clone_size: -
d_call: -
v_call: TRBV19
j_call: TRBJ2-2

cdr3_aa: CASNRVGGDYNEQFF
cdr3_nt: TGCGCCAGCAACCGGGTAGGCGGGGACTACAATGAGCAGTTCTTC
clone_size: -
d_call: -
v_call: TRBV5-1
j_call: TRBJ2-1

cdr3_aa: CASSLQREDEQFF
cdr3_nt: TGCGCCAGCAGCTTGCAGCGGGAGGATGAGCAGTTCTTC
clone_size: -
d_call: TRBD2
v_call: TRBV5-1
j_call: TRBJ2-1

cdr3_aa: CSAQRGDRAGYEQYF
cdr3_nt: TGCAGTGCCCAGAGGGGGGACAGGGCGGGATACGAGCAGTACTTC
clone_size: -
d_call: TRBD1
v_call: TRBV20-1
j_call: TRBJ2-7

cdr3_aa: CASSQGTSGRRSEQFF
cdr3_nt: TGCGCCAGCAGCCAAGGGACTAGCGGGAGAAGGTCTGAGCAGTTCTTC
clone_size: -
d_call: TRBD2
v_call: TRBV4-1
j_call: TRBJ2-1

cdr3_aa: CASSYAAGSFYEQYF
cdr3_nt: TGTGCCAGCAGTTACGCAGCGGGATCGTTCTACGAGCAGTACTTC
clone_size: -
d_call: TRBD2
v_call: TRBV6-2/TRBV6-3
j_call: TRBJ2-7

cdr3_aa: CASSRPGQANNEQFF
cdr3_nt: TGTGCCAGCAGCCGCCCTGGGCAGGCTAACAATGAGCAGTTCTTC
clone_size: -
d_call: -
v_call: TRBV4-2
j_call: TRBJ2-1

cdr3_aa: CASSLVPSEARSYNEQFF
cdr3_nt: TGCGCCAGCAGCTTGGTTCCTAGCGAGGCTCGCTCCTACAATGAGCAGTTCTTC
clone_size: -
d_call: -
v_call: TRBV5-1
j_call: TRBJ2-1